The 4 T cell receptor beta chains presented below share a single source sample, sequenced in a study of technical replicates of blood from several donors. Using immunoSEQ multiplex PCR, the repertoire was profiled, and TCRdb retains in-frame clones only, with some absent. The sample includes some 81,000 clones, 90% to 95% of them seen just once. Material: T cells isolated from PBMCs. Source of these receptors: a human donor in good health.

This CDR3 reads CASSSGGDRVLIQYF. CDR3 bases: TGTGCCAGCAGCTCGGGGGGGGACAGGGTACTCATTCAGTACTTC. The chain carries TRBV5-4 and TRBJ2-4, with TRBD1 as a possible D gene (9 bases). Germline values: CDR1 SGHNT, CDR2 YYREEE (reference sequence). The CDR3 is made up of 15 amino acids. V was clipped by 3 bases and J by 9 bases, with 19 bases between them.

As DNA, the CDR3 is TGCGCCAGCAGCGGACAGATCTCCTACGAGCAGTACTTC. Encoded protein: CASSGQISYEQYF. The V and J genes are TRBV5-1 and TRBJ2-7; D perhaps matches TRBD1 (6 bases). Germline V lookup: CDR1 SGHRS, CDR2 YFSETQ. The length of the CDR3 is 13 residues. The germline V and J ends were trimmed by 4 bases and 0 bases, with 8 bases remaining between them.

The rearrangement joins TRBV5-1 to TRBJ1-1, with 9 bases matching TRBD1. Germline V CDR1 and CDR2: SGHRS, YFSETQ. The CDR3 runs to 15 residues. Unmatched junction bases numbered 7, after V lost 0 bases and J lost 7 bases. In DNA form, the CDR3 reads TGCGCCAGCAGCTTGGTGGGGAGGACAGGGGATGAAGCTTTCTTT. Amino acid sequence: CASSLVGRTGDEAFF.

This clone was seen once. The chain has TRBV2 and TRBJ1-5; D may be TRBD1 (5 bases). Germline CDR1 reads SNHLY; CDR2 reads FYNNEI. The ends were cut back, 4 bases at V and 5 bases at J, with 12 bases in the middle. This CDR3 is built from 14 residues. CDR3 protein: CASSGGARDQPQHF. Here the CDR3 DNA reads TGTGCCAGCAGTGGTGGGGCGCGAGATCAGCCCCAGCATTTT. Together with reference TRBV2 and TRBJ1-5, the CDR3 gives the full variable domain: EPEVTQTPSHQVTQMGQEVILRCVPISNHLYFYWYRQILGQKVEFLVSFYNNEISEKSEIFDDQFSVERPDGSNFTLKIRSTKLEDSAMYFCASSGGARDQPQHFGDGTRLSIL.